Following are 15 T cell receptor beta chains from one sample sequenced in a study of blood T cell repertoires in COVID-19. TCRdb keeps only in-frame clones here, not all; method: immunoSEQ multiplex PCR. Of approximately 150,000 clones listed, about 86% are singletons. Specimen: peripheral blood. The origin of the receptors is a woman between 55 and 75 years old with acute or convalescent COVID-19.

This clone was found once. The chain combines TRBV15 with TRBJ1-5, with 10 bases matching TRBD1. The CDR3 covers 14 residues. Germline loops: CDR1 LNHNV, CDR2 YYDKDF (reference sequence). The ends lost 7 bases at V and 4 bases at J; junction bases unmatched: 4. CDR3 DNA: TGTGCCACCAAGGACAGGGGGGCTAATCAGCCCCAGCATTTT. As protein: CATKDRGANQPQHF.

V usage is TRBV5-6 and J usage is TRBJ2-5, with 10 bases identical to TRBD2. The V gene end was trimmed by 3 bases and the J gene end by 5 bases; junction bases not matched to a gene: 7. Germline V lookup: CDR1 SGHDT, CDR2 YYEEEE. The CDR3 is made up of 15 amino acids. This CDR3 reads CASSSRLAGGETQYF. For the CDR3, the DNA is TGTGCCAGCAGCTCCCGACTAGCGGGTGGGGAGACCCAGTACTTC.

The chain is built from TRBV5-4 and TRBJ2-7, with 8 bases fitting TRBD1. Per germline, CDR1 SGHNT and CDR2 YYREEE (reference sequence). This CDR3 is 16 amino acids long. The V gene end was trimmed by 2 bases and the J gene end by 5 bases; junction bases not matched to a gene: 12. CDR3 in amino acids: CASSFVRSGGSHEQYF. The CDR3 DNA reads TGTGCCAGCAGCTTCGTTCGGTCAGGGGGCAGCCACGAGCAGTACTTC. Supplemented by reference TRBV5-4 and TRBJ2-7, the full variable domain reads ETGVTQSPTHLIKTRGQQVTLRCSSQSGHNTVSWYQQALGQGPQFIFQYYREEENGRGNFPPRFSGLQFPNYSSELNVNALELDDSALYLCASSFVRSGGSHEQYFGPGTRLTVT.

The chain couples TRBV13 to TRBJ1-1, with unresolved D. The CDR3 length is 12 residues. Trimming took 5 bases from V and 11 from J, leaving 15 bases between them. The germline V gene encodes CDR1 PRHDT and CDR2 FYEKMQ (reference sequence). The CDR3 DNA follows: TGTGCCAGCAGCCCCGGAGGGATAACGGCTTTCTTT. Translation gives CASSPGGITAFF.

V usage is TRBV5-4 and J usage is TRBJ1-2; D unclear. V gave up 4 bases and J gave up 7 bases, with 11 bases separating them. CDR3 length: 12 residues. From germline, CDR1 is SGHNT and CDR2 YYREEE (reference sequence). CDR3 sequence reads: CASSIPLSGYTF. CDR3 bases: TGTGCCAGCAGCATCCCTTTATCTGGCTACACCTTC.

This clone was found once. CDR3 sequence: CASSYNQGVGSYEQYF. The CDR3 DNA reads as TGTGCCAGCAGTTACAATCAGGGGGTGGGCTCCTACGAGCAGTACTTC. This rearrangement joins TRBV6-5 to TRBJ2-7; TRBD1 aligns across 7 bases. Trimming at V came to 2 bases and at J to 0 bases, leaving 7 bases not matched to a gene. The germline V gene has CDR1 MNHEY and CDR2 SVGAGI. This CDR3 contains 16 residues.

The CDR3 nucleotides are TGTGCCAGCAGTCCTACTAGGGCAGATACGCAGTATTTT. This encodes CASSPTRADTQYF. The chain recombines TRBV28 with TRBJ2-3; TRBD2 might be the D (5 bases). V lost 5 bases and J 4 bases, leaving 10 bases between the germline ends. Germline CDR1 reads MDHEN; CDR2 reads SYDVKM. CDR3 length: 13 amino acids.

This rearrangement joins TRBV5-1 to TRBJ1-2, with TRBD1 matching over 7 bases. With V trimmed by 0 bases and J by 8 bases, 4 bases remained unmatched. Germline CDR1 reads SGHRS; CDR2 reads YFSETQ. The CDR3 contains 13 residues. Here the CDR3 DNA reads TGCGCCAGCAGCTTGGACAGGGGCCGGGGCTACACCTTC. Protein sequence: CASSLDRGRGYTF. Complete variable domain (other parts from reference TRBV5-1 and TRBJ1-2): KAGVTQTPRYLIKTRGQQVTLSCSPISGHRSVSWYQQTPGQGLQFLFEYFSETQRNKGNFPGRFSGRQFSNSRSEMNVSTLELGDSALYLCASSLDRGRGYTFGSGTRLTVV.

The rearrangement joins TRBV18 to TRBJ2-3, with D possibly being TRBD2 (6 bases). Per the germline V gene, CDR1 is KGHSH and CDR2 is LQKENI. V shed 4 bases and J shed 3 bases, with 14 bases lying between them. The CDR3 length is 15 residues. The CDR3 nucleotides are TGTGCCAGCTCACGAGTGGCGGGGCTTACAGATACGCAGTATTTT. It translates to CASSRVAGLTDTQYF.

The chain uses TRBV28 and TRBJ1-5; 8 nucleotides agree with TRBD1. Germline V lookup: CDR1 MDHEN, CDR2 SYDVKM. CDR3 length: 17 amino acids. Trimming took 2 bases from V and 5 from J; bases not matched to a gene: 11. CDR3 in DNA: TGTGCCAGCAGTTTAGTCAACAGGGGGGGGAGTGATCAGCCCCAGCATTTT. Encoded protein: CASSLVNRGGSDQPQHF.

The chain employs TRBV19 and TRBJ1-4; 11 bases fit TRBD1. J gave up 7 bases and V 3 bases, and 1 base lay outside the gene matches. Germline assignment: CDR1 LNHDA and CDR2 SQIVND (reference sequence). The length of the CDR3 is 14 residues. CDR3 residues: CASSMGQGVEKLFF. The CDR3 DNA sequence: TGTGCCAGTAGTATGGGACAGGGGGTTGAAAAACTGTTTTTT.

V and J are TRBV27 and TRBJ2-7; 7 bases are shared with TRBD1. V lost 2 bases, J lost 5 bases, and 12 bases stayed unmatched. Germline-derived CDR1 and CDR2 are MNHEY and SMNVEV (reference sequence). The CDR3 totals 16 residues. The CDR3 spells CASSLNPRQGGDEQYF. The CDR3 nucleotides read TGTGCCAGCAGTTTAAACCCCCGACAGGGCGGCGACGAGCAGTACTTC.

The V gene is TRBV6-1, the J gene TRBJ1-2; no clear D. V was clipped by 1 base and J by 4 bases, with 13 bases between them. Germline V gives CDR1 MNHNS, CDR2 SASEGT. This CDR3 contains 15 residues. In DNA, the CDR3 is TGTGCCAGCAGTGAAGTTTTGGGAGTGGGCTATGGCTACACCTTC. This codes for CASSEVLGVGYGYTF.

The V and J genes are TRBV5-6 and TRBJ2-5, with D maybe TRBD1 (5 bases). Germline V CDR1 and CDR2: SGHDT, YYEEEE. Trimming shortened V by 0 bases and J by 3 bases, and 9 bases separated the two germline ends. The CDR3 spans 14 residues. The DNA for the CDR3 is TGTGCCAGCAGCTTGGAGGGGTGGGAAGAGACCCAGTACTTC. Its translation: CASSLEGWEETQYF. Full variable domain (missing parts from reference TRBV5-6 and TRBJ2-5): DAGVTQSPTHLIKTRGQQVTLRCSPKSGHDTVSWYQQALGQGPQFIFQYYEEEERQRGNFPDRFSGHQFPNYSSELNVNALLLGDSALYLCASSLEGWEETQYFGPGTRLLVL.

The chain joins TRBV20-1 to TRBJ2-4; D perhaps matches TRBD1 (5 bases). CDR3 size: 16 residues. Trimming removed 3 bases from V and 0 bases from J, with 15 bases in between. Germline V CDR1 and CDR2: DFQATT, SNEGSKA (reference sequence). The CDR3 loop reads CSASTQGSLAKNIQYF. The CDR3 DNA is TGCAGTGCTAGTACCCAGGGCTCACTAGCCAAAAACATTCAGTACTTC.